The rows below give T cell receptor beta chains drawn from one sample of a study of blood T cells in healthy people across ages. TCRdb independently ran MiXCR on the 5' RACE reads; one entry per CDR3 protein. The sample lists 980,000 or so distinct CDR3 sequences; roughly 48% were seen once. Sequencing was performed on blood. These receptors all come from a man aged 25 to 40 in good health. Both conserved end residues are part of each CDR3.

TRBV11-2	TRBJ2-7	CASTQGFSSYEQYF
TRBV28	TRBJ2-7	CASSKNRGGYEQYF
TRBV6-5	TRBJ2-1	CASRITTGNNEQFF
TRBV4-1	TRBJ2-1	CASQSGLGSYEQFF
TRBV2	TRBJ2-7	CASSEPLQEGYEQYF
TRBV20-1	TRBJ2-1	CSARRPGSSYNEQFF
TRBV29-1	TRBJ2-7	CSANRDGTSYEQYF
TRBV6-6	TRBJ1-1	CASSSTTQVNTEAFF
TRBV23-1	TRBJ2-1	CASSQYGTGSDNEQFF
TRBV7-3	TRBJ2-7	CASSLYPGRAYEQYF
TRBV15	TRBJ1-2	CATSRPGVNYGYTF
TRBV12-1	TRBJ2-5	CASSKRRTGGEETQYF
TRBV3-1	TRBJ1-5	CASSPPGQNNQLQHF
TRBV21-1	TRBJ2-1	CASSKSPWVAGANNEQFF
TRBV5-1	TRBJ2-6	CASSPEGVVLTF
TRBV11-1	TRBJ2-7	CASSPFRAPLDEQYF
TRBV29-1	TRBJ2-1	CSVDLGGYNEQFF
TRBV7-2	TRBJ2-1	CASSLKSGGYNEQFF
TRBV4-1	TRBJ2-7	CASSQGLAGVPYEQYF
TRBV20-1	TRBJ2-7	CSAYRDPLSYEQYF
TRBV7-2	TRBJ2-7	CASSLVAGGGQGAREQYF
TRBV7-2	TRBJ2-3	CASSFFGVADTQYF
TRBV6-2/TRBV6-3	TRBJ2-6	CASSYRAAGANVLTF
TRBV29-1	TRBJ2-4	CSVEQMTSGPKYIQYF
TRBV5-1	TRBJ2-2	CASSSPAGELFF
TRBV28	TRBJ1-1	CASETGGLTAFF
TRBV25-1	TRBJ2-1	CASSESGVIGNEQFF
TRBV6-1	TRBJ2-3	CASSRTGPGDTQYF
TRBV11-2	TRBJ1-1	CASSPPTGVEAFF
TRBV20-1	TRBJ2-3	CSAGGGTDTQYF
TRBV12-3/TRBV12-4	TRBJ1-2	CASSLIAGAAYGYTF
TRBV7-8	TRBJ1-2	CASSQEISNYGYTF
TRBV10-3	TRBJ2-1	CAISESGSLEQFF
TRBV21-1	TRBJ2-3	CASSKGRGGTDTQYF
TRBV5-1	TRBJ1-1	CASSLSIEGMNTEAFF
TRBV9	TRBJ2-5	CASSETSGRRIETQYF
TRBV6-2/TRBV6-3	TRBJ1-5	CASSYSTDSQPQHF
TRBV29-1	TRBJ2-7	CSVDGGGLGGPGHPTYEQYF
TRBV6-1	TRBJ2-3	CASSEMAGFQDTQYF
TRBV20-1	TRBJ2-7	CSARPRTGQYYEQYF
TRBV30	TRBJ1-2	CAWSNQGGGYTF
TRBV6-2/TRBV6-3	TRBJ2-1	CASSYEGTSKEQFF
TRBV20-1	TRBJ1-4	CSAKPPRINEKLFF
TRBV28	TRBJ2-5	CASSGVLQETQYF
TRBV2	TRBJ2-1	CASSVRSGGAYNEQFF
TRBV11-1	TRBJ2-7	CASSLTAGTLYERYF
TRBV18	TRBJ1-1	CASTPLQTGQNTEAFF
TRBV5-1	TRBJ1-2	CASRQSSDSFYGYTF
TRBV7-2	TRBJ1-6	CASSSSRGVILLHF
TRBV7-9	TRBJ2-1	CASSLGREQFF
TRBV9	TRBJ2-7	CASSPTPSGVYEQYF
TRBV7-3	TRBJ2-3	CASSSGNLAQDTQYF
TRBV5-1	TRBJ2-5	CASSFRPSQETQYF
TRBV9	TRBJ2-3	CASSVADQRPTTQYF